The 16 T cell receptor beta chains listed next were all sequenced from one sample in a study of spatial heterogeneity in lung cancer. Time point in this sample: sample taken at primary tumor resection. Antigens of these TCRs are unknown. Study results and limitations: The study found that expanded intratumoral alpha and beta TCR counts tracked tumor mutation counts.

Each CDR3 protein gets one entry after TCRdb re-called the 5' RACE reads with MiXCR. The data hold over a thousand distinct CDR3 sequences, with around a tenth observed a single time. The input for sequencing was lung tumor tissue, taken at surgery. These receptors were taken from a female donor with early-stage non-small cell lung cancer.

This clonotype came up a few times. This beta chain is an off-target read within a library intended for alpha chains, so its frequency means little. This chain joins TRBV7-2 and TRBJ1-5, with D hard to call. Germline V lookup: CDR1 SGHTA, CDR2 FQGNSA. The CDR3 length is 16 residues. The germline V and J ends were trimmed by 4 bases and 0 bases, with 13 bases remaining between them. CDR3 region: CASSSGLDGSNQPQHF. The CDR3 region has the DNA TGTGCCAGCAGCTCGGGCCTGGACGGTAGCAATCAGCCCCAGCATTTT.

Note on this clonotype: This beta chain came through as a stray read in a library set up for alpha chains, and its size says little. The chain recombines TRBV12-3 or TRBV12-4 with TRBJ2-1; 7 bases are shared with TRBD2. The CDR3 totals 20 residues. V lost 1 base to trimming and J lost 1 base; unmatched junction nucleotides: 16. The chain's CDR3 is CASSLERWADVAGSYNEQFF. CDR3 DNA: TGTGCCAGCAGTTTAGAAAGGTGGGCTGATGTAGCGGGTTCCTACAATGAGCAGTTCTTC.

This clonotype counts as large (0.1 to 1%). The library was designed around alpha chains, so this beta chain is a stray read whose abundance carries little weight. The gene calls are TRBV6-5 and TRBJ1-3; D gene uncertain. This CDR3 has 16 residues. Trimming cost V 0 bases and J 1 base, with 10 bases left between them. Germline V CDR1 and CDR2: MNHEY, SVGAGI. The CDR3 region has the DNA TGTGCCAGCAGTTACTCTAGATCGGGTTCTGGAAACACCATATATTTT. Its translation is CASSYSRSGSGNTIYF.

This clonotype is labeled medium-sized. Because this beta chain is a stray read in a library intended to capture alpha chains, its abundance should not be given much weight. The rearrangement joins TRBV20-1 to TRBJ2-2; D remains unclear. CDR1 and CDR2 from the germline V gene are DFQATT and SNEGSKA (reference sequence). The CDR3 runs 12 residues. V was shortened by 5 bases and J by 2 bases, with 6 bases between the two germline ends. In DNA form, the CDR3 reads TGCAGTGCTCAGGACAACACCGGGGAGCTGTTTTTT. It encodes CSAQDNTGELFF.

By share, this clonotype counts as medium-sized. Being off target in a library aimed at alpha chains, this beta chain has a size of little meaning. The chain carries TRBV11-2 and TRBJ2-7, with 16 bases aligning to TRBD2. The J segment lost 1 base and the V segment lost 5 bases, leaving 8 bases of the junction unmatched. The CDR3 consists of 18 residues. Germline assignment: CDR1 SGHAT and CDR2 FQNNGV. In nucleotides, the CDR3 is TGTGCCAGCAGCCTACAGGGACTAGCGGGAGGGCCGTCCTACGAGCAGTACTTC. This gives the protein CASSLQGLAGGPSYEQYF.

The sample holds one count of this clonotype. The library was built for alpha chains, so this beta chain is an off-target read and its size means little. The CDR3: CASSQEWGHPDSPYNEQFF. The DNA for the CDR3 is TGCGCCAGCAGCCAAGAATGGGGACACCCTGACTCGCCCTACAATGAGCAGTTCTTC. The rearrangement links TRBV4-3 to TRBJ2-1; tentative D call: TRBD1 (6 bases). Per the germline V gene, CDR1 is LGHNA and CDR2 is YSLEER. The CDR3 totals 19 residues. With 0 bases removed from V and 2 bases from J, the gap between germline ends came to 20 bases.

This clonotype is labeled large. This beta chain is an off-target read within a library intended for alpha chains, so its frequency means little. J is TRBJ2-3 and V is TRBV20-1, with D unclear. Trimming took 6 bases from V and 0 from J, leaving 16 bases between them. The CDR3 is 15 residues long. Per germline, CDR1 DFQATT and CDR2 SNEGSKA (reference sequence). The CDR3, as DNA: TGCAGTGCCGCGAGACCGCGGTCTAGCACAGATACGCAGTATTTT. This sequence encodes CSAARPRSSTDTQYF.

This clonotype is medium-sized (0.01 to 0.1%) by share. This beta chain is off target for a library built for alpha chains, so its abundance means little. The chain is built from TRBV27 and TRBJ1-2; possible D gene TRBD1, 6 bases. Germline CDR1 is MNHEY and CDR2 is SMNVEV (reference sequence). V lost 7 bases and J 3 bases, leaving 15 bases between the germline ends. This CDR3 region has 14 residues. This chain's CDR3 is CASKGGGRDYGYTF. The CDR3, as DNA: TGTGCCAGCAAAGGCGGGGGGCGCGACTATGGCTACACCTTC.

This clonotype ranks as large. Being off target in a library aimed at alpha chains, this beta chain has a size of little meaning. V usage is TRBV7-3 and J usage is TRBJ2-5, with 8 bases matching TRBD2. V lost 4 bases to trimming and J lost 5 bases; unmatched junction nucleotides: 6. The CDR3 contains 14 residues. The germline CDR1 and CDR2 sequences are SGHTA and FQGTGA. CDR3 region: CASSSSGTRETQYF. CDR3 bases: TGTGCCAGCAGCTCTTCCGGGACTAGGGAGACCCAGTACTTC.

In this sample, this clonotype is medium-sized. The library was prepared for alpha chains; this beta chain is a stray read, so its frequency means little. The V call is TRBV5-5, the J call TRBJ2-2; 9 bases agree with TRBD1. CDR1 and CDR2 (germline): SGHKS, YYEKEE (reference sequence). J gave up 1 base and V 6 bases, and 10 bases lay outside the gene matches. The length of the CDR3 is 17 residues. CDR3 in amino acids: CASTETRGQGNTGELFF. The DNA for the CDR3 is TGTGCCAGCACCGAGACTCGGGGACAGGGGAACACCGGGGAGCTGTTTTTT.

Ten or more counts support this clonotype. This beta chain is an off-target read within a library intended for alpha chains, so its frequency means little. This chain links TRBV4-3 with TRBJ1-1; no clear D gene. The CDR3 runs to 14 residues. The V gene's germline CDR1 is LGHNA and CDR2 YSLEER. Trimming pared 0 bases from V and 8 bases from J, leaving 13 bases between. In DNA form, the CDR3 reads TGCGCCAGCAGCCAAGAACGCGGGTACCCGGAAGCTTTCTTT. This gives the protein CASSQERGYPEAFF.

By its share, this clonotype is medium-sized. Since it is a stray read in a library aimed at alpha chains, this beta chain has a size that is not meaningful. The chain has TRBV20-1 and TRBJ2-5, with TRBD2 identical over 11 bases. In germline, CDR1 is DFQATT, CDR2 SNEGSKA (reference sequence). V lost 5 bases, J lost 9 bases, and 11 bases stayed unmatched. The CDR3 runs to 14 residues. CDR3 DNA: TGCAGTGCTGACCCTAGCGGGAGGCATGAAGCCCAGTACTTC. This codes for CSADPSGRHEAQYF.

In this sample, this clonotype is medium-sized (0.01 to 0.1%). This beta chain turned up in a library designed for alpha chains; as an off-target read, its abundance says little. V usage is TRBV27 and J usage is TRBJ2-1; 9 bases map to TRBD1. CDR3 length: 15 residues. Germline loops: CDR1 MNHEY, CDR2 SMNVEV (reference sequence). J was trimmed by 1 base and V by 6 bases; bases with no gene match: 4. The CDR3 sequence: CASSPTGGSYNEQFF. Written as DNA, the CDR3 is TGTGCCAGCAGCCCGACAGGGGGGTCCTACAATGAGCAGTTCTTC.

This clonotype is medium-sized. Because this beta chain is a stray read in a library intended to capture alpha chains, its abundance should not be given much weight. The DNA of the CDR3 is TGCAGTGCTAGGCTCGGGGGGAACACCGGGGAGCTGTTTTTT. This gives the protein CSARLGGNTGELFF. The chain has TRBV20-1 and TRBJ2-2, with D tentatively TRBD2 (6 bases). CDR1 is DFQATT and CDR2 is SNEGSKA in the germline V gene (reference sequence). Between the trimmed V and J ends, which lost 3 bases and 1 base, there was a span of 9 bases. The CDR3 contains 14 residues.

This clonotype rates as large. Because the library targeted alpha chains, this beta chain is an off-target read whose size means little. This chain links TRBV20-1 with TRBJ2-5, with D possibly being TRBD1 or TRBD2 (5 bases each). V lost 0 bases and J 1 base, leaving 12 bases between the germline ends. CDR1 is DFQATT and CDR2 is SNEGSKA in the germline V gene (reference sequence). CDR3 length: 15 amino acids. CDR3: CSARDLRDVQETQYF. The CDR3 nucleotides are TGCAGTGCTAGAGATCTCAGGGACGTCCAAGAGACCCAGTACTTC.

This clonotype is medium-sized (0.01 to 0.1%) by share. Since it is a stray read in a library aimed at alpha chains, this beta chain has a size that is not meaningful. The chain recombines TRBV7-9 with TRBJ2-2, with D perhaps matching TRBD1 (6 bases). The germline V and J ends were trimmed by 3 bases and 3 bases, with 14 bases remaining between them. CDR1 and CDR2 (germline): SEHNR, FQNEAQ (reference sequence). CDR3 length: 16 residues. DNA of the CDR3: TGTGCCAGCAGCTTTCAAAGGGGGATCGACACCGGGGAGCTGTTTTTT. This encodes CASSFQRGIDTGELFF.